This T cell receptor (beta chain) was documented in a study of shared clonotypes between healthy human individuals. The CDR3 extends over 14 amino acids. V was clipped by 4 bases and J by 4 bases, with 15 bases between them. Per the germline V gene, CDR1 is SGDLS and CDR2 is YYNGEE. Produced via immunoSEQ multiplex PCR; TCRdb's table is partial and in-frame only. The table has about 110,000 clones, around 65% seen once. General study points: The study found lower generation probabilities in non-shared clonotypes than in those shared by all four donors.

In the case of this clone: The target antigen is unknown.

The rearrangement uses TRBV9 and TRBJ2-7; a weak D match, TRBD1 (5 bases). The clonotype was recovered from a woman aged 25-40 years in good health. Source material: memory CD8+ T cells sorted from blood. The subset was: CD45RO+ cells pooled with CCR7-negative TemRA cells. The CDR3 DNA reads TGTGCCAGCAGCATAGGGGAAAGGGCGTACGAGCAGTACTTC. Amino acids: CASSIGERAYEQYF.